This T cell receptor (beta chain) was observed in a study of OX40 agonist ivuxolimab in advanced cancers. Concerning the study at large: Ivuxolimab was an agonistic, fully human IgG2 monoclonal antibody directed against OX40 (CD134), a costimulatory receptor. Prior anti-PD-1, anti-PD-L1 or anti-CTLA-4 therapy was permitted, and about two fifths of dose-escalation patients had received checkpoint inhibitors. Three dose-escalation patients achieved partial responses, one with hepatocellular carcinoma and two with cutaneous melanoma. The dose-escalation cohort was 80% to 90% male with a mean age of about 65 years, ranging from roughly 20 to 80. Intravenous ivuxolimab was administered to patients every 2 weeks at six dose levels: 0.01, 0.1, 0.3, 1.5, 3 and 10 mg/kg. Peripheral TCRbeta sequencing aimed to test whether ivuxolimab altered TCR sequence diversity and caused clonal T-cell expansion. The paper covers the monotherapy dose-escalation part of the phase I ivuxolimab trial, which included N of about 50 patients. Of the roughly 52 dose-escalation patients, hepatocellular carcinoma was present in approximately 20, melanoma in roughly 15, renal cell carcinoma in 9 and head and neck cancer in 9. What the work shows at the level of the full study, not this receptor alone: After ivuxolimab, CD8+ T cells had more expanded clones than CD4+ T cells on average. Clonal expansion of both CD4+ and CD8+ blood T cells was observed from baseline to week 6 at doses 0.1 to 3.0 mg/kg. Partial responders in the 0.1-3.0 mg/kg groups had among the lowest normalized peripheral clonal expansion, especially among CD8+ T cells. Low levels of normalized T-cell clonal expansion were also seen in some nonresponding patients. Which antigens the clonally expanded peripheral T cells were specific for was not determined.

To sequence the TCRbeta CDR3 region, genomic DNA was isolated from the sorted cells. The immunoSEQ Assay was used for sequencing of TCRbeta CDR3 regions. Held by TCRdb, this immuneACCESS table contains in-frame sequences only and omits some clones. Under half of the omission traces to an unresolved V gene where checked; the cause of the rest is unknown. The sample contains 35,000 to 45,000 clones, about 86% of them found a single time. The ten largest clones add up to less than 25% of the sample. The trial excluded patients who had a history of autoimmune disease or who were on systemic immunosuppression. Peripheral blood for TCR sequencing was drawn from every dose cohort at baseline, at cycle 4 day 1 and at cycle 7 day 1. Samples came from an open-label, multicenter, first-in-human phase I dose-escalation trial of ivuxolimab. Adults with locally advanced or metastatic melanoma, renal cell, hepatocellular, or head and neck squamous cell carcinoma were enrolled in the trial. Before TCR sequencing, CD4+ T cells and CD8+ T cells from peripheral blood were sorted into separate populations.

On this clone: No antigen is known for it. No per-base quality is available; no much larger clone lies one base away.

Trimming accounts for 7 bases at V and 5 bases at J, while the number of junction bases matched to no gene is 5. The germline V gene yields SGHVS for CDR1 and FNYEAQ for CDR2. The CDR3 goes from the cysteine to the phenylalanine over 14 residues. The only DNA kept is the CDR3, 42 bases in frame from the first base. Sample: CD4+ or CD8+ T cells sorted from blood, taken in a trial of the OX40 agonist ivuxolimab. The chain is assembled from TRBV7-6 and TRBJ2-1; 10 middle bases align to TRBD1. The TCR comes from an adult with an advanced solid tumor such as melanoma, head and neck, liver or kidney cancer. The CDR3 corresponds to CASKPGQGDNEQFF. The DNA is as follows: TGTGCCAGCAAGCCAGGACAGGGGGACAATGAGCAGTTCTTC. Joined to the reference TRBV7-6 and TRBJ2-1 proteins, this CDR3 gives the full variable domain: GAGVSQSPRYKVTKRGQDVALRCDPISGHVSLYWYRQALGQGPEFLTYFNYEAQQDKSGLPNDRFSAERPEGSISTLTIQRTEQRDSAMYRCASKPGQGDNEQFFGPGTRLTVL.